One and the same sample provided the 2 T cell receptor beta chains below, sequenced in a study of CD8+CD57+ T cells in acquired aplastic anemia. An expansion of CD8+CD57+ cells by flow cytometry had been shown in patients chosen for sequencing. Genomic DNA templated the TCR beta VDJ and CDR3 profiling. TCRdb reanalysed the reads using MiXCR and keeps one entry per CDR3 protein. This sample carries about 200,000 distinct CDR3 sequences, 65% of them seen once, and the ten largest clones take roughly three fifths. What was sequenced was sorted CD4+, CD8+, or CD8+CD57+ T cells (not recorded which) from PBMCs. These TCRs come from a human donor with aplastic anemia.

On this clonotype: A much larger clone differs by one base, so this may be a read error. V and J are TRBV11-2 and TRBJ1-1, with no clear D. Germline assignment: CDR1 SGHAT and CDR2 FQNNGV. Trimming took 4 bases from V and 0 from J, leaving 12 bases between them. This CDR3 is built from 15 residues. The CDR3 DNA is TGTGCCAGCAGCTCTCGCTATAGCGTGAACACTGAAGCTTTCTTT. Its protein is CASSSRYSVNTEAFF.

The chain combines TRBV10-3 with TRBJ1-2, with D possibly matching TRBD1 (6 bases). There are 17 residues in the CDR3. Trimming took 6 bases from V and 4 from J, leaving 24 bases between them. Germline assignment: CDR1 ENHRY and CDR2 SYGVKD. CDR3 sequence: CAISESSQGGGGYGYTF. CDR3 DNA: TGTGCCATCAGCGAATCCTCACAGGGCGGAGGAGGCTATGGCTACACCTTC.